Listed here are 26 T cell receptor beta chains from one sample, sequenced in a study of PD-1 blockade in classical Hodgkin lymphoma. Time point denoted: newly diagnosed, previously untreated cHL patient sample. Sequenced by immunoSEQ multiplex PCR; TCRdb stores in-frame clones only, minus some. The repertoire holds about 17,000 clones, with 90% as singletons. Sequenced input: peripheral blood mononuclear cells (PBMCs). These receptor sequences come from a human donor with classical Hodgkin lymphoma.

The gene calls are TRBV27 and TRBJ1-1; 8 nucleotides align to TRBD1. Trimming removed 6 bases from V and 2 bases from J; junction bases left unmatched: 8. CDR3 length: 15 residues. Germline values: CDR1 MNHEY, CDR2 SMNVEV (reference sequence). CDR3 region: CASRPDRVINTEAFF. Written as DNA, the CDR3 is TGTGCCAGCAGACCGGACAGGGTTATTAACACTGAAGCTTTCTTT.

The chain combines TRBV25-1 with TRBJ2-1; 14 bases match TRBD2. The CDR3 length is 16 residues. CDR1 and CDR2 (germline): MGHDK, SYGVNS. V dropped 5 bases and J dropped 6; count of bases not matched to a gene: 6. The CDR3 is CASSPSGTSGSNEQFF. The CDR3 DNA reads TGTGCCAGCAGTCCCTCCGGGACTAGCGGGAGCAATGAGCAGTTCTTC. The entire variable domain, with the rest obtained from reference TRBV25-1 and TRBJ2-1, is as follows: EADIYQTPRYLVIGTGKKITLECSQTMGHDKMYWYQQDPGMELHLIHYSYGVNSTEKGDLSSESTVSRIRTEHFPLTLESARPSHTSQYLCASSPSGTSGSNEQFFGPGTRLTVL.

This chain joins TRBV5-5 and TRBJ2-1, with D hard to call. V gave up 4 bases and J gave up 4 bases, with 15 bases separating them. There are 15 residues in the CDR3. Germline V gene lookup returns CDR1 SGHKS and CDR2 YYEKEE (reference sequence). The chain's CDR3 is CASSQDVLRYNEQFF. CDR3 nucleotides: TGTGCCAGCAGCCAAGACGTTCTCAGATACAATGAGCAGTTCTTC.

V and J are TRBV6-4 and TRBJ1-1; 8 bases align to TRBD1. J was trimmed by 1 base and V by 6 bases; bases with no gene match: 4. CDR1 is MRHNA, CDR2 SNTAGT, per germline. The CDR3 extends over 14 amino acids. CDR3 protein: CASRAGQANTEAFF. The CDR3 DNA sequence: TGTGCCAGCAGGGCGGGACAGGCGAACACTGAAGCTTTCTTT.

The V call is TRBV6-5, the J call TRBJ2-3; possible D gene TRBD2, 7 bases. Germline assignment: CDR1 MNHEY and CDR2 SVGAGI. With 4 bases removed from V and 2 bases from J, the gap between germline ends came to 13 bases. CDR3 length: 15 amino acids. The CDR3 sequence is CASSLGGTLTDTQYF. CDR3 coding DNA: TGTGCCAGCAGTTTGGGGGGGACACTCACAGATACGCAGTATTTT.

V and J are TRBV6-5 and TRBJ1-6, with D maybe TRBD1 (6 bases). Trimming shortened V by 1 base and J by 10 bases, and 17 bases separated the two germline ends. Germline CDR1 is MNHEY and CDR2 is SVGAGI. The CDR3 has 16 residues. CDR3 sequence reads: CASSYLTHRVKSPLHF. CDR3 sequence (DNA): TGTGCCAGCAGTTACTTAACCCACAGGGTGAAATCACCCCTCCACTTT.

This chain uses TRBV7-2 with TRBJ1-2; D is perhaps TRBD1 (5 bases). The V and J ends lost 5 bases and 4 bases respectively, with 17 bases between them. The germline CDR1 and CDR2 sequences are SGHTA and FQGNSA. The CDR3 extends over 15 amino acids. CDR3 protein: CASSPGLAGSYGYTF. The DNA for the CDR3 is TGTGCCAGCAGCCCGGGACTAGCGGGAAGCTATGGCTACACCTTC.

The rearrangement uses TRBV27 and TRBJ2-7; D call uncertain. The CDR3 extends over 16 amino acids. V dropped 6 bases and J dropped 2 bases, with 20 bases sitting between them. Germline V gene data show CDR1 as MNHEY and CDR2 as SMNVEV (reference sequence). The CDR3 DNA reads TGTGCCAGCAGCCATGGTCCTAACACTAAGACCTACGAGCAGTACTTC. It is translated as CASSHGPNTKTYEQYF.

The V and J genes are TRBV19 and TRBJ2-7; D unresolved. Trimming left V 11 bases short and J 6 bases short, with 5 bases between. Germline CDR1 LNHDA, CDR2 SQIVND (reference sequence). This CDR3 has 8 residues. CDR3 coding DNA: TGTGCCTCATCCGAGCAGTACTTC. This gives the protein CASSEQYF.

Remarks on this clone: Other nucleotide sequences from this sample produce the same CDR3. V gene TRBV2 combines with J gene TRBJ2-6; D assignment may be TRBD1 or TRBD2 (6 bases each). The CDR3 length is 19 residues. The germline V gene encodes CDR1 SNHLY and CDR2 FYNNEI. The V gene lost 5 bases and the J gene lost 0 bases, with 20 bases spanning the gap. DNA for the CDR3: TGTGCCAGCAGTCAACTACGGGGGCAGGGTGGCTCTGGGGCCAACGTCCTGACTTTC. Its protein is CASSQLRGQGGSGANVLTF.

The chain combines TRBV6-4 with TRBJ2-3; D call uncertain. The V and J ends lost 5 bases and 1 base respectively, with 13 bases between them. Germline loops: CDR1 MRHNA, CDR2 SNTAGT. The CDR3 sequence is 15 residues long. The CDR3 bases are TGTGCCAGCAGTTCAAGGCCCAGTCGCACAGATACGCAGTATTTT. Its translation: CASSSRPSRTDTQYF.

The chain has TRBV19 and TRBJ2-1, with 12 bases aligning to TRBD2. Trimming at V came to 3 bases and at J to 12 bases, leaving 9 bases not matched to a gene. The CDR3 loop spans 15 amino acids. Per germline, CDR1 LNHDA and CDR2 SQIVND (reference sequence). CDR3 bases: TGTGCCAGTAGTATCCCGACTAGCGGGAGTGTGGTGCAGTTCTTC. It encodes CASSIPTSGSVVQFF.

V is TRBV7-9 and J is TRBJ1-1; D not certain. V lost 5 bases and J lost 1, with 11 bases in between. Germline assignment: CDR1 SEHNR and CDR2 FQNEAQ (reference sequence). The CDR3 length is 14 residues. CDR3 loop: CASSRTGRNTEAFF. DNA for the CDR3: TGTGCCAGCAGCAGAACTGGTAGGAACACTGAAGCTTTCTTT.

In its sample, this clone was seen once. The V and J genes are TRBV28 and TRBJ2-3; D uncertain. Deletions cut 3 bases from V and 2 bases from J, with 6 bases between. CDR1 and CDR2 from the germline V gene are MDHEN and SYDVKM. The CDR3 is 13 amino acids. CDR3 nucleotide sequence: TGTGCCAGCAGTTTTGCCCACACAGATACGCAGTATTTT. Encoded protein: CASSFAHTDTQYF.

In nucleotides, the CDR3 is TGTGCCAGCAGCCACCCGGTAGACATAAATCAGCCCCAGCATTTT. Amino acid sequence: CASSHPVDINQPQHF. This chain links TRBV12-1 with TRBJ1-5; TRBD1 is the table's D call and was not checked against the DNA. TRBV12-1 is a pseudogene segment. This CDR3 has 15 amino acids.

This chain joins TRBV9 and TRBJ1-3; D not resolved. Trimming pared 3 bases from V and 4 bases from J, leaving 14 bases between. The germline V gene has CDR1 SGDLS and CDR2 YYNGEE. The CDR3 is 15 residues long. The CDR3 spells CASSAKDGVGNTIYF. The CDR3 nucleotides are TGTGCCAGCAGCGCTAAAGACGGGGTAGGAAACACCATATATTTT.

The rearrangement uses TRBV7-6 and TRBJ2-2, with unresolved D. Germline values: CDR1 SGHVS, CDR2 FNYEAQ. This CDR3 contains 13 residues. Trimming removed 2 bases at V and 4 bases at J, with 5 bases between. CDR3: CASSLNPTGELFF. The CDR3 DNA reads TGTGCCAGCAGCTTAAACCCCACCGGGGAGCTGTTTTTT.

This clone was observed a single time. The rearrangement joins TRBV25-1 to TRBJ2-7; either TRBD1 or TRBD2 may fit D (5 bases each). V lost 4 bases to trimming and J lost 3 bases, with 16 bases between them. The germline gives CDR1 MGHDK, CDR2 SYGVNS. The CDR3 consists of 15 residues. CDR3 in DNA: TGTGCCAGCAGTGTCGCCGGGGCCTCCCTCTACGAGCAGTACTTC. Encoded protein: CASSVAGASLYEQYF.

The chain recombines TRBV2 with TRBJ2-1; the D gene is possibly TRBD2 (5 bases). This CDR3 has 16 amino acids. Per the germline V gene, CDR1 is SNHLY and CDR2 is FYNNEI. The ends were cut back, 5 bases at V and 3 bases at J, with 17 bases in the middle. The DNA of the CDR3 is TGTGCCAGCAGTAGCCTCCGGGAAGGGTACTACAATGAGCAGTTCTTC. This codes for CASSSLREGYYNEQFF.

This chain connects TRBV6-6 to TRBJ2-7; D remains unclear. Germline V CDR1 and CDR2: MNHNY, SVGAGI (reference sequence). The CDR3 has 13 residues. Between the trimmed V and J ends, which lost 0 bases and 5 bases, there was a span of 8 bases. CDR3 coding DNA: TGTGCCAGCAGTTACTCCGCACTTAACGAGCAGTACTTC. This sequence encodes CASSYSALNEQYF.

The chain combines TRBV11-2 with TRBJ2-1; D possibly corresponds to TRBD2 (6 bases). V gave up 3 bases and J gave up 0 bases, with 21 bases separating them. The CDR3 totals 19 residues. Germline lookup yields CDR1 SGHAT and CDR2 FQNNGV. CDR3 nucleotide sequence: TGTGCCAGCAGCTTGGGTCGGGAGCTACTAATTGCCTCCTACAATGAGCAGTTCTTC. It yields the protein CASSLGRELLIASYNEQFF.

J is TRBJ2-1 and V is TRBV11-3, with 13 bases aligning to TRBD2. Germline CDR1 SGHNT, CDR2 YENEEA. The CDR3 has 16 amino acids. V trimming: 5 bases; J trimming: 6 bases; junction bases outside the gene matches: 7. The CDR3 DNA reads TGTGCCAGCAGCCCGGGGACTAGCGGGAAGGGCAATGAGCAGTTCTTC. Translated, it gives CASSPGTSGKGNEQFF.

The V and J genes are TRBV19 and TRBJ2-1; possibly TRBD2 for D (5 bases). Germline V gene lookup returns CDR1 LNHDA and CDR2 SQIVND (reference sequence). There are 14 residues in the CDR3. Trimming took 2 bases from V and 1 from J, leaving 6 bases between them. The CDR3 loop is CASSITGSYNEQFF. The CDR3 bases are TGTGCCAGTAGTATAACGGGATCCTACAATGAGCAGTTCTTC.

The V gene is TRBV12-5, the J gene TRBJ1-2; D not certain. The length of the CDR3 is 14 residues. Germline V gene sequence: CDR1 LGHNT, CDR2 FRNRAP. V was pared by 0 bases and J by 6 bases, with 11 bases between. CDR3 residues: CASGLVPGRHGYTF. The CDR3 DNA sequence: TGTGCTAGTGGTTTGGTCCCCGGACGGCATGGCTACACCTTC.

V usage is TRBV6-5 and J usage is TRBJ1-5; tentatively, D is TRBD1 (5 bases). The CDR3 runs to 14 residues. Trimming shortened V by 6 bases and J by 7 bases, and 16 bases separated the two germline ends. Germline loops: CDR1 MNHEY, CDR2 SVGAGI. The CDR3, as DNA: TGTGCCAGCAGCCCCGGGGGGGGAGGACAGCCCCAGCATTTT. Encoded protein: CASSPGGGGQPQHF.

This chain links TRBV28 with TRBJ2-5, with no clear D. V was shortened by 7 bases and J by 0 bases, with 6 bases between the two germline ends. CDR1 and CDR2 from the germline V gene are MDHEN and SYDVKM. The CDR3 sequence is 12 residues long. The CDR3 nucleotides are TGTGCCAGCAAGAGCTACCAAGAGACCCAGTACTTC. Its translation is CASKSYQETQYF.